This is a list of T cell receptor beta chains from one sample in a study of long-term antiretroviral therapy in people with HIV. Sequenced by immunoSEQ multiplex PCR; TCRdb stores in-frame clones only, minus some. Here the sample spans approximately 32,000 clones, approximately 85% being singletons. This specimen consisted of unsorted PBMCs, obtained 0.3 years after starting antiretroviral therapy. The receptor source for this set is a man aged 18-30 years with HIV. CDR3s include the opening cysteine and the closing phenylalanine or tryptophan. The order of the fields is D gene, V gene, J gene, clone size, CDR3 protein, CDR3 DNA. D genes are given only for firm matches. The size of a clone is reported for some rows only, either as once, few or many, or as a class for expanded clones.

TRBD1	TRBV18	TRBJ1-1	.	CASSPNRGRNTEAFF	TGTGCCAGCTCACCAAACAGGGGGCGGAACACTGAAGCTTTCTTT
TRBD2	TRBV5-1	TRBJ2-2	.	CASSTGLAGGTGELFF	TGCGCCAGCAGCACCGGACTAGCGGGGGGCACCGGGGAGCTGTTTTTT
TRBD2	TRBV27	TRBJ2-1	.	CASTSRGATFNEQFF	TGTGCCAGCACCTCGCGGGGGGCCACCTTCAATGAGCAGTTCTTC
.	TRBV7-6	TRBJ2-2	few	CASSLGSTGELFF	TGTGCCAGCAGCTTAGGCTCTACCGGGGAGCTGTTTTTT
TRBD1	TRBV7-9	TRBJ1-1	.	CASSLGKGTGNLGAFF	TGTGCCAGCAGCTTAGGGAAGGGGACAGGCAATCTGGGAGCTTTCTTT
.	TRBV6-5	TRBJ2-7	few	CASSPDRNYEQYF	TGTGCCAGCAGTCCTGACAGGAACTACGAGCAGTACTTC
.	TRBV6-5	TRBJ2-7	few	CASSYSIGEYEQYF	TGTGCCAGCAGTTACTCGATCGGGGAATACGAGCAGTACTTC
.	TRBV5-1	TRBJ1-5	few	CASSLAGGPDQPQHF	TGCGCCAGCAGCTTGGCTGGGGGCCCCGATCAGCCCCAGCATTTT
.	TRBV5-5	TRBJ1-2	.	CASSFSSSMGYTF	TGTGCCAGCAGCTTTTCCTCCTCAATGGGCTACACCTTC
.	TRBV7-8	TRBJ2-7	few	CASSPLTGRAYEQYF	TGTGCCAGCAGCCCATTAACGGGGCGGGCCTACGAGCAGTACTTC
TRBD1	TRBV11-2	TRBJ1-2	.	CASQGGDRTIYGYTF	TGTGCCAGTCAGGGGGGGGACAGGACCATCTATGGCTACACCTTC
TRBD1	TRBV18	TRBJ1-1	.	CASSPREIGQGVRTEAFF	TGTGCCAGCTCACCACGGGAAATCGGACAGGGGGTTCGTACTGAAGCTTTCTTT
.	TRBV29-1	TRBJ1-2	.	CSVDLEWQGLYGYTF	TGCAGCGTTGATCTAGAGTGGCAGGGACTCTATGGCTACACCTTC
.	TRBV5-1	TRBJ2-5	once	CASSLIIAAGGETQYF	TGCGCCAGCAGCTTGATTATTGCGGCAGGCGGAGAGACCCAGTACTTC
.	TRBV19	TRBJ1-3	.	CASMTDSGNTIYF	TGTGCCAGTATGACGGATTCTGGAAACACCATATATTTT
TRBD1	TRBV28	TRBJ1-2	.	CASSLGTGGSWGYGYTF	TGTGCCAGCAGTTTAGGGACAGGGGGCTCTTGGGGCTATGGCTACACCTTC
.	TRBV7-9	TRBJ2-5	.	CASSLAGIQYF	TGTGCCAGCAGCTTAGCGGGCATCCAGTACTTC
.	TRBV19	TRBJ1-5	.	CASSIEDSSNQPQHF	TGTGCCAGTAGTATTGAGGACAGTAGCAATCAGCCCCAGCATTTT
.	TRBV11-1	TRBJ2-2	once	CASSSVVGELFF	TGTGCCAGCAGCTCAGTAGTCGGGGAGCTGTTTTTT
TRBD2	TRBV5-1	TRBJ2-5	once	CASSLVPAGGPETQYF	TGCGCCAGCAGCTTGGTGCCAGCGGGGGGGCCAGAGACCCAGTACTTC
TRBD1	TRBV13	TRBJ1-1	.	CASSVNRGVNTEAFF	TGTGCCAGCAGTGTAAACAGGGGGGTGAACACTGAAGCTTTCTTT
.	TRBV29-1	TRBJ1-2	.	CSVVLGANYGYTF	TGCAGCGTTGTATTGGGAGCTAACTATGGCTACACCTTC
TRBD2	TRBV2	TRBJ2-3	.	CASSTPEVTSGVTSTDTQYF	TGTGCCAGCAGTACCCCTGAAGTGACTAGCGGGGTAACTAGCACAGATACGCAGTATTTT
.	TRBV2	TRBJ1-5	.	CASSQAGREPQPQHF	TGTGCCAGCAGCCAAGCGGGCAGGGAACCTCAGCCCCAGCATTTT
TRBD1	TRBV4-1	TRBJ1-5	once	CASSKVIPGQGGWDQPQHF	TGCGCCAGCAGCAAGGTGATCCCGGGACAGGGGGGTTGGGATCAGCCCCAGCATTTT
.	TRBV6-1	TRBJ2-7	few	CASSESSEGEQYF	TGTGCCAGCAGTGAAAGTTCGGAGGGCGAGCAGTACTTC
TRBD1	TRBV11-1	TRBJ1-2	.	CASSSFTGTGEDGYTF	TGTGCCAGCAGCTCTTTTACCGGGACAGGGGAGGATGGCTACACCTTC
TRBD2	TRBV27	TRBJ2-7	.	CASSKGSSGVYEQYF	TGTGCCAGCAGCAAGGGGTCTAGCGGGGTATACGAGCAGTACTTC
.	TRBV2	TRBJ1-1	.	CASSDWQGSEAFF	TGTGCCAGCAGTGATTGGCAGGGGAGTGAAGCTTTCTTT
.	TRBV10-1	TRBJ1-2	.	CASSEEPRGWTDGYTF	TGCGCCAGCAGTGAGGAGCCCAGGGGATGGACGGATGGCTACACCTTC
.	TRBV6-6	TRBJ2-5	.	CASSSSVQETQYF	TGTGCCAGCAGCTCTAGCGTTCAAGAGACCCAGTACTTC
.	TRBV4-1	TRBJ1-1	few	CASSQALLNTEAFF	TGCGCCAGCAGCCAAGCATTGCTAAACACTGAAGCTTTCTTT
TRBD2	TRBV15	TRBJ2-2	.	CATSKREGAGELFF	TGTGCCACCAGCAAGCGGGAGGGGGCCGGGGAGCTGTTTTTT
TRBD1	TRBV2	TRBJ1-2	.	CASSVDRGPSGYTF	TGTGCCAGCAGTGTCGACAGGGGGCCTTCAGGCTACACCTTC
.	TRBV28	TRBJ2-7	few	CASSLEEFGEQYF	TGTGCCAGCAGTTTAGAAGAATTCGGCGAGCAGTACTTC
TRBD2	TRBV11-3	TRBJ2-3	.	CASSLGRGVDTDTQYF	TGTGCCAGCAGCTTAGGGCGGGGGGTAGACACAGATACGCAGTATTTT
TRBD2	TRBV18	TRBJ2-7	.	CASSPGREWYEQYF	TGTGCCAGCTCACCAGGGCGGGAGTGGTACGAGCAGTACTTC
.	TRBV10-3	TRBJ1-1	.	CAASSGENTEAFF	TGTGCCGCGTCATCGGGGGAGAACACTGAAGCTTTCTTT
.	TRBV7-7	TRBJ1-4	.	CASSPSSSAEKLFF	TGTGCTAGCAGCCCATCCAGTAGTGCTGAAAAACTGTTTTTT
.	TRBV5-4	TRBJ2-1	.	CASRVGGSANEQFF	TGTGCCAGCAGGGTGGGGGGATCTGCCAATGAGCAGTTCTTC
TRBD1	TRBV11-2	TRBJ2-7	.	CASSLDRGRDEQYF	TGTGCCAGCAGCTTAGACAGGGGGCGGGACGAGCAGTACTTC
.	TRBV6-5	TRBJ1-1	.	CASSSDGATEAFF	TGTGCCAGCAGTTCAGACGGAGCCACTGAAGCTTTCTTT
TRBD1	TRBV5-4	TRBJ2-7	.	CASRSKTGGQEQYF	TGTGCCAGCAGATCGAAAACAGGGGGTCAAGAGCAGTACTTC
.	TRBV7-2	TRBJ1-1	.	CASSRGVLRTEAFF	TGTGCCAGCAGTCGAGGGGTCTTACGGACTGAAGCTTTCTTT
TRBD2	TRBV7-2	TRBJ2-7	.	CASSLLAGLYEQYF	TGTGCCAGCAGCCTTCTAGCGGGACTTTACGAGCAGTACTTC
.	TRBV7-9	TRBJ2-2	.	CARRESRTGELLF	TGTGCCCGGAGGGAGTCGAGGACCGGGGAGCTGCTTTTT
TRBD1	TRBV30	TRBJ2-6	.	CAWSPGTGFSGANVLTF	TGTGCCTGGAGTCCAGGGACAGGGTTCTCTGGGGCCAACGTCCTGACTTTC
TRBD1	TRBV5-4	TRBJ2-7	.	CASSRMQGAYEQYF	TGTGCCAGCAGCCGTATGCAGGGGGCCTACGAGCAGTACTTC
.	TRBV9	TRBJ1-3	.	CASSVGGSSGNTIYF	TGTGCCAGCAGCGTAGGGGGCAGCTCTGGAAACACCATATATTTT
.	TRBV6-4	TRBJ1-1	once	CASSERPRERAFF	TGTGCCAGCAGTGAACGTCCACGGGAGAGGGCTTTCTTT
TRBD1	TRBV7-9	TRBJ2-5	.	CASTGTGMRETQYF	TGTGCCAGCACCGGGACAGGGATGCGAGAGACCCAGTACTTC
TRBD2	TRBV4-1	TRBJ2-7	.	CASSQASGHSYEQYF	TGCGCCAGCAGCCAAGCTAGCGGGCACTCCTACGAGCAGTACTTC